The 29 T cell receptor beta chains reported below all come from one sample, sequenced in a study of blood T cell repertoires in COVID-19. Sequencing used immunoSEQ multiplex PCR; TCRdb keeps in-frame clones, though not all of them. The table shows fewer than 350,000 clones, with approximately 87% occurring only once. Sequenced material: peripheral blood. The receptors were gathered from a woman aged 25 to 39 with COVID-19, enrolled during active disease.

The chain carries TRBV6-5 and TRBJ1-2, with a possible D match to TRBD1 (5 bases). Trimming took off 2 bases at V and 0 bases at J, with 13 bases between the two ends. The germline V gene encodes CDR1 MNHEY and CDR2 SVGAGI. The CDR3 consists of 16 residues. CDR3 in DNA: TGTGCCAGCAGTTACCGACAGCGATATTCTAACTATGGCTACACCTTC. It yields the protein CASSYRQRYSNYGYTF.

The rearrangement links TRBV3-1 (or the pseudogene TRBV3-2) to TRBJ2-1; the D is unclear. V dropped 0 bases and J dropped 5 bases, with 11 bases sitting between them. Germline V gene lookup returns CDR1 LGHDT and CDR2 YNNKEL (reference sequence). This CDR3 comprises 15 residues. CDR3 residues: CASSQDLVAHNEQFF. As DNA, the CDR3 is TGTGCCAGCAGCCAAGATCTGGTGGCCCACAATGAGCAGTTCTTC.

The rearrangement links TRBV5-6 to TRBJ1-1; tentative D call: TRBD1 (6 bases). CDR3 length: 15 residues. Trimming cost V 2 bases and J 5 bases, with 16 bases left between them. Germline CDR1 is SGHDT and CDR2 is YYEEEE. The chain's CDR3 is CASSLGGLRGTEAFF. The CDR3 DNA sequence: TGTGCCAGCAGCTTAGGGGGTCTACGGGGAACTGAAGCTTTCTTT.

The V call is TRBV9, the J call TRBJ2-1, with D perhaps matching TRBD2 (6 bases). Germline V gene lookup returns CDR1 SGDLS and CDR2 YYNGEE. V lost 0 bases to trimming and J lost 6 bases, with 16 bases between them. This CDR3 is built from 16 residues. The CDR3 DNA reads TGTGCCAGCAGCGTAGAAACGGCGGGGCTAACCAATGAGCAGTTCTTC. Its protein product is CASSVETAGLTNEQFF.

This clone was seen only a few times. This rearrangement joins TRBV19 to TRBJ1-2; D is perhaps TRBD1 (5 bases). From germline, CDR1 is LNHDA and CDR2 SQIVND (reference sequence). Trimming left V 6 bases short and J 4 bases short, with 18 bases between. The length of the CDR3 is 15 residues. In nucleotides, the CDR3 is TGTGCCAGTAGGACCTACGGGGGAGCGGGCTATGGCTACACCTTC. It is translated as CASRTYGGAGYGYTF.

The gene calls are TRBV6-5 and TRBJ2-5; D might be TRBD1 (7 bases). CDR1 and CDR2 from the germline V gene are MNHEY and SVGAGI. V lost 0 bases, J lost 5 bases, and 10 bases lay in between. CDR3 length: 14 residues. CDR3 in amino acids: CASSYSAGGETQYF. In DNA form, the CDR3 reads TGTGCCAGCAGTTACTCAGCAGGGGGGGAGACCCAGTACTTC.

The CDR3 reads CASRGQGLFEQYF. The CDR3 DNA sequence: TGTGCCAGCAGAGGACAGGGGCTGTTCGAGCAGTACTTC. The rearrangement joins TRBV12-3 or TRBV12-4 to TRBJ2-7; 9 positions match TRBD1. This CDR3 spans 13 amino acids. Trimming removed 6 bases from V and 6 bases from J; junction bases left unmatched: 6.

CDR3 in amino acids: CASSHGSPELQGAISYEQYF. In DNA form, the CDR3 reads TGCGCCAGCAGCCACGGGTCACCCGAACTTCAGGGGGCGATTTCCTACGAGCAGTACTTC. The chain joins TRBV4-1 to TRBJ2-7, with TRBD1 matching 8 bases. Germline trimming cut 3 bases from V and 1 base from J; bases unmatched to any gene: 20. Germline V gives CDR1 MGHRA, CDR2 YSYEKL. The CDR3 extends over 20 amino acids.

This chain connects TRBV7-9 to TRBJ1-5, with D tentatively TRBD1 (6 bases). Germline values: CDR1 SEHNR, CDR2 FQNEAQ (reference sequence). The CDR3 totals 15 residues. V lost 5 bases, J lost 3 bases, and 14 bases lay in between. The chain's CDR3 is CASSPLGAYNQPQHF. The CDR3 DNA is TGTGCCAGCAGCCCCCTGGGGGCCTACAATCAGCCCCAGCATTTT.

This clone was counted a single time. CDR3 residues: CASSLRDRVYGYTF. CDR3 in DNA: TGTGCCAGCAGTTTACGGGACAGGGTCTATGGCTACACCTTC. The chain links TRBV27 to TRBJ1-2; 9 bases map to TRBD1. CDR3 size: 14 residues. V lost 2 bases, J lost 4 bases, and 2 bases stayed unmatched. Looked up from germline, CDR1 is MNHEY and CDR2 is SMNVEV (reference sequence).

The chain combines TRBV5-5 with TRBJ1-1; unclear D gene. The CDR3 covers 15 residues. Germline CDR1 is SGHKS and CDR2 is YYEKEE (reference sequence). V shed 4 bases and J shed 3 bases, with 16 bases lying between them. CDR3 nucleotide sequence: TGTGCCAGCAGCATCGGAGAAGAGGGTGACACTGAAGCTTTCTTT. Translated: CASSIGEEGDTEAFF.

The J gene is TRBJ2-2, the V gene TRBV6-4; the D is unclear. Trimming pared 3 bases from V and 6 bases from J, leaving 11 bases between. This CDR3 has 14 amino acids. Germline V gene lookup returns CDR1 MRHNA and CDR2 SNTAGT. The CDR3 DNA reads TGTGCCAGCAGTGAGGTAGCCCCTCCCGGGGAGCTGTTTTTT. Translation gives CASSEVAPPGELFF.

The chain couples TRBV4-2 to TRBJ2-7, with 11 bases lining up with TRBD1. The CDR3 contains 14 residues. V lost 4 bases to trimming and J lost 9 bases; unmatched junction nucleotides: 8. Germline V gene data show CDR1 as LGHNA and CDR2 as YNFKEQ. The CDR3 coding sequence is TGTGCCAGCAGCCTTCCGGGACAGGGGGTCGTGCAGTACTTC. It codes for CASSLPGQGVVQYF.

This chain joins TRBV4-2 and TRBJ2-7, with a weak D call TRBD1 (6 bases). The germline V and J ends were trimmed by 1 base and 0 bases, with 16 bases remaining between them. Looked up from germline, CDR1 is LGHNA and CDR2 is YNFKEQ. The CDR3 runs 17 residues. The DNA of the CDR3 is TGTGCCAGCAGCCAAGTCTGGTTAGGACAGAGCTCCTACGAGCAGTACTTC. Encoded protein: CASSQVWLGQSSYEQYF.

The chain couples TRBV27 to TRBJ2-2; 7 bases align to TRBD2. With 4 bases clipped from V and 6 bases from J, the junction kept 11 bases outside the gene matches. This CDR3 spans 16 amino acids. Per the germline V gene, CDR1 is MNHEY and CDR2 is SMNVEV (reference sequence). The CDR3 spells CASSWPGGGSAGELFF. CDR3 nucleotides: TGTGCCAGCAGTTGGCCAGGCGGGGGTAGCGCCGGGGAGCTGTTTTTT.

As DNA, the CDR3 is TGTGCCAGCAGTTACTCTGAGGGAATGGGCTATGGCTACACCTTC. This codes for CASSYSEGMGYGYTF. The chain joins TRBV6-5 to TRBJ1-2; D gene unclear. The V gene lost 0 bases and the J gene lost 4 bases, with 12 bases spanning the gap. The CDR3 extends over 15 amino acids. Germline loops: CDR1 MNHEY, CDR2 SVGAGI.

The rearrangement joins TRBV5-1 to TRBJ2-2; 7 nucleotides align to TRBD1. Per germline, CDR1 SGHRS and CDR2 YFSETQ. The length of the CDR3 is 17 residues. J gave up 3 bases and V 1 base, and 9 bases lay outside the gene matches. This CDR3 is CASSLNTGTAYTGELFF. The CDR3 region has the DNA TGCGCCAGCAGCTTGAATACCGGGACAGCTTACACCGGGGAGCTGTTTTTT.

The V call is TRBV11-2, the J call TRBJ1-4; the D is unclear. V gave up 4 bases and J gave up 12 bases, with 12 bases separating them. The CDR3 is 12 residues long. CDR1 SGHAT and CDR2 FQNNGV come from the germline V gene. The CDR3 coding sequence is TGTGCCAGCAGCTCCCTGGGCTTCGAACTGTTTTTT. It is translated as CASSSLGFELFF.

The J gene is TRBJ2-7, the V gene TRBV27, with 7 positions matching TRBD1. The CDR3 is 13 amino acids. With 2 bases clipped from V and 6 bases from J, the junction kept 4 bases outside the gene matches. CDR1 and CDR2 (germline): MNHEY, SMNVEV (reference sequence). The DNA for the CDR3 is TGTGCCAGCAGTTTAGAGACAGGGCGCGAGCAGTACTTC. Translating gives CASSLETGREQYF.

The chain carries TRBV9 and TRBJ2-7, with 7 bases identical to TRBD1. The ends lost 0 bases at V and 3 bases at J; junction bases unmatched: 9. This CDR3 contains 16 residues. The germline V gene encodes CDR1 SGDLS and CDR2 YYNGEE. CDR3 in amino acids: CASSVVGGQGVYEQYF. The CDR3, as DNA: TGTGCCAGCAGCGTAGTCGGTGGGCAGGGGGTCTACGAGCAGTACTTC.

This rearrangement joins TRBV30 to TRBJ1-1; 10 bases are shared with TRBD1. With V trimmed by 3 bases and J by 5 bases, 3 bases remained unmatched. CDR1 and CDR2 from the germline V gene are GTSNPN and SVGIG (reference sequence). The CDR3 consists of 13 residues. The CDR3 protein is CAWRTGGTTEAFF. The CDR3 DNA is TGTGCCTGGAGGACAGGGGGCACAACTGAAGCTTTCTTT. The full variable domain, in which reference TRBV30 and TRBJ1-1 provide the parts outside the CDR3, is SQTIHQWPATLVQPVGSPLSLECTVEGTSNPNLYWYRQAAGRGLQLLFYSVGIGQISSEVPQNLSASRPQDRQFILSSKKLLLSDSGFYLCAWRTGGTTEAFFGQGTRLTVV.

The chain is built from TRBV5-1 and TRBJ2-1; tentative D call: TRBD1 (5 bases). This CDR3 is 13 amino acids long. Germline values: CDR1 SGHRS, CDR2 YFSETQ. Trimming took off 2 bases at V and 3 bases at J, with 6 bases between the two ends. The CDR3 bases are TGCGCCAGCAGCTTCGACAGCTACAATGAGCAGTTCTTC. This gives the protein CASSFDSYNEQFF.

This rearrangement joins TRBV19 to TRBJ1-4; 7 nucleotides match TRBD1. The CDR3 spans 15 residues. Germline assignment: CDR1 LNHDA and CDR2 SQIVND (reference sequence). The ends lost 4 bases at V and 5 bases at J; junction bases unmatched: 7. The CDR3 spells CASSTRTGINEKLFF. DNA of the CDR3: TGTGCCAGTAGTACCCGGACAGGAATAAATGAAAAACTGTTTTTT.

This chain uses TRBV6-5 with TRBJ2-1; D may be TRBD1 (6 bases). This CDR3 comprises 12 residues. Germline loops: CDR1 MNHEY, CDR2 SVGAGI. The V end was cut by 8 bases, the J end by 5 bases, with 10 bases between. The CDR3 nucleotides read TGTGCCAGCTCAGGGGCGAACAATGAGCAGTTCTTC. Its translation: CASSGANNEQFF.

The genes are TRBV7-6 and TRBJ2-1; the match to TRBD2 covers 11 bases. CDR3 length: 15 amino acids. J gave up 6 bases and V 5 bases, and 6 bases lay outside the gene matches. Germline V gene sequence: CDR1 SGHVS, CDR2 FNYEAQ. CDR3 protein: CASSAWGLAVNEQFF. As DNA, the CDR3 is TGTGCCAGCAGCGCATGGGGACTAGCGGTCAATGAGCAGTTCTTC.

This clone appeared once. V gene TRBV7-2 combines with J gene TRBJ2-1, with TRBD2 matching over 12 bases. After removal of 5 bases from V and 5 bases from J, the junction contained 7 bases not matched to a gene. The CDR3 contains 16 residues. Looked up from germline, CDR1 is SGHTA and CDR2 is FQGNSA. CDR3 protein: CASSQTGLAGHNEQFF. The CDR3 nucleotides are TGTGCCAGCAGCCAGACGGGACTAGCGGGCCACAATGAGCAGTTCTTC.

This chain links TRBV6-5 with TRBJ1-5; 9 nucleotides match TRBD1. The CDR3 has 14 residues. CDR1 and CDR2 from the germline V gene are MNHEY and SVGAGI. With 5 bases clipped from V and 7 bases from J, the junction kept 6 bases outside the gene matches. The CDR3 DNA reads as TGTGCCAGCAGTAAGACAGGGGGACGGCAGCCCCAGCATTTT. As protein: CASSKTGGRQPQHF.

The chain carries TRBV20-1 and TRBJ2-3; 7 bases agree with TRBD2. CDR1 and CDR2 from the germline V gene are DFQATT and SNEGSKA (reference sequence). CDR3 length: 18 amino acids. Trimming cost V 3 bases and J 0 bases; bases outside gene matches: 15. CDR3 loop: CSASPPSGAFSSTDTQYF. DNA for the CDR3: TGCAGTGCTAGTCCTCCGAGCGGGGCCTTCTCTAGCACAGATACGCAGTATTTT.

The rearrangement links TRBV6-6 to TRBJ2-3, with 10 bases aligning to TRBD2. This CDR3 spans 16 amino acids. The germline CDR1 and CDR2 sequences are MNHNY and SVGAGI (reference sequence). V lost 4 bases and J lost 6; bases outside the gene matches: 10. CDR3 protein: CASSSSKLAGHDTQYF. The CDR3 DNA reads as TGTGCCAGCAGTTCTAGTAAACTAGCGGGGCACGATACGCAGTATTTT.